This T cell receptor beta chain was retrieved from a study of T cells in Graves' hyperthyroidism and ophthalmopathy (dated by TCRdb to 2018 to 2020). For the wider study: Peripheral blood was collected at initial diagnosis, before any treatment. The roughly 90 discovery patients were divided at random into training and test sets in a 7:3 ratio. TCR V-J signatures able to tell the groups apart were searched for in a discovery cohort of about a hundred patients, of whom more than 40 had Graves' ophthalmopathy and roughly 58 had stable Graves' hyperthyroidism. The study also compared thyroid tissue and blood T-cell repertoires from roughly 6 Graves' hyperthyroidism patients. The paper describes TCR Vbeta CDR3 sequencing of roughly 130 peripheral blood samples, made up of some 42 ophthalmopathy patients, some 76 hyperthyroidism patients and 17 progressor patients. An independent validation cohort of around 20 hyperthyroidism patients and 17 patients who later progressed to ophthalmopathy tested prospective prediction of ophthalmopathy. Following sampling, methimazole starting at 30 mg daily was given to hyperthyroidism patients, and high-dose intravenous methylprednisolone was given to ophthalmopathy patients. Here is what the overall study found, with its caveats: No statistical method was used to fix the sample size in advance, and group allocation was not hidden from the investigators. During validation, the model predicted progression to ophthalmopathy a median of approximately 6.5 months ahead of onset, with approximately 71% sensitivity and roughly 72% specificity. Most expanded thyroid clonotypes (frequency above 0.001) were also detected in blood, suggesting blood repertoires may reflect thyroid immune responses. A model built on a 13 V-J signature distinguished ophthalmopathy from stable hyperthyroidism, reaching 85% to 90% sensitivity and about 81% specificity in cross-validation and 80%/75% in testing.

Amplification of TCR beta CDR3 regions was carried out from RNA transcripts. A first-round RT-PCR of the TCR CDR3 used the HTBI primer set with the Qiagen OneStep RT-PCR kit. A second multiplex PCR round built the libraries, followed by size selection and purification. Sequencing of the libraries was done on an Illumina HiSeq2000 using paired-end 100 bp reads. The paper's data handling went like this. SOAPnuke was used to process the raw data, throwing out any read that contained adapters or uncalled bases, had a mean Phred below 15, or lacked an exact constant-primer or identifier match. COPE v1.2.5 was used to merge the high-quality paired reads, and each unique nucleotide sequence was defined as a clonotype. MiTCR v1.1 was used to align clonotypes to the IMGT TRBV, TRBD and TRBJ reference segments. The analysis included only V-J combinations with a frequency above 0.0001, which together covered 99% to 99.2% of the repertoires. A TCS score was defined as the ratio between F50 (clonal expansion) and ExV (chaos), using BLOSUM62-based TCRdist between CDR3 peptides within each V-J. Welch's t-statistics and random forest reduced approximately 520 V-J features to 10 to 15, which were used in a naive Bayes classifier (R e1071). Using fastp at Q25 and MiXCR, TCRdb reprocessed the public reads and kept productive beta chains. Every CDR3 protein is listed once, alongside the most common genes and DNA of its rows. These V and J calls rely on TCRdb rather than the paper's analysis. The sample yields about 600,000 distinct CDR3 sequences; 14% were counted once. Clones ranked in the top ten supply roughly 7% of the sample.

Its CDR3 holds 15 amino acids, cysteine through phenylalanine. Solely the CDR3 DNA is kept, with 45 bases framed from the first base. V and J are trimmed by 7 bases and 3 bases, and the gene matches miss 11 bases of the junction. Taken from the germline V gene (reference sequence), the CDR1 and CDR2 loops are PRHDT and FYEKMQ. Moderately to severely active disease, a Clinical Activity Score of at least 3, a NOSPECS grade of at least 4, and a duration under 3 months were present in ophthalmopathy patients. Patients with uncontrolled infections, other autoimmune diseases, pregnancy or lactation were excluded. Diagnoses were established on the basis of clinical symptoms, serum thyroxine and TRAb, thyroid ultrasound, and orbital computed tomography. Ficoll-Paque density gradient centrifugation was used to isolate PBMCs from about 9 ml of fresh peripheral blood. Trizol reagent was used to extract total RNA, and RNA quality was then checked on an Agilent 2100 Bioanalyzer.

Of note for this clonotype: Its antigen remains unidentified. No clone much larger than this one lies a single base away; base qualities are absent.

The origin of this receptor is a woman younger than 35 with Graves' ophthalmopathy. The chain uses TRBV13 and TRBJ2-7, and TRBD2 matches 8 of the central bases. Material: blood. In nucleotide form, the sequence is TGTGCCAGCACCCTCTTAGCGGGAAAGGGCTACGAGCAGTACTTC. This yields the protein CASTLLAGKGYEQYF.